A selection of T cell receptor beta chains follows, all from one sample in a study of shared clonotypes between healthy human individuals. The repertoire was sequenced with immunoSEQ multiplex PCR; TCRdb's copy has only in-frame clones and lacks some. The data contain 550,000 to 600,000 clones, around 76% of them seen just once; the ten biggest clones take up about 11%. Sequencing input: PBMCs. The origin of the receptors is a woman in her thirties or forties in good health. Some clones in this sample may be carry-over from other donors' samples. CDR3s include the opening cysteine and the closing phenylalanine or tryptophan. Each record gives: clone size, J gene, V gene, D gene, CDR3 protein, CDR3 DNA. The D gene is left open where the match is weak. Some rows have no size entry. The others give once, few or many, or a class for an expanded clone.

>-|TRBJ2-5|TRBV27|TRBD2
CASSLGPGGEETQYF
TGTGCCAGCAGTTTAGGCCCGGGGGGTGAAGAGACCCAGTACTTC
>-|TRBJ1-4|TRBV9|-
CASSTQTGSNEKLFF
TGTGCCAGCAGCACCCAGACAGGTAGTAATGAAAAACTGTTTTTT
>-|TRBJ1-2|TRBV28|-
CASRPGGYGYTF
TGTGCCAGCAGACCCGGTGGCTATGGCTACACCTTC
>-|TRBJ2-5|TRBV5-1|-
CASSLDWRVETQYF
TGCGCCAGCAGCTTGGACTGGAGAGTAGAGACCCAGTACTTC
>once|TRBJ2-2|TRBV27|TRBD2
CASRPTSGRGTGELFF
TGTGCCAGCAGACCGACTAGCGGGAGAGGCACCGGGGAGCTGTTTTTT
>-|TRBJ2-1|TRBV4-1|-
CASSHRGGGLYNEQFF
TGCGCCAGCAGCCATAGGGGGGGCGGGCTCTACAATGAGCAGTTCTTC
>-|TRBJ2-5|TRBV6-1|TRBD2
CASSEGVGEGETQYF
TGTGCCAGCAGTGAAGGTGTAGGGGAGGGGGAGACCCAGTACTTC
>few|TRBJ2-3|TRBV11-1|TRBD2
CASSPGTSGRAWNTQYF
TGTGCCAGCAGCCCTGGGACTAGCGGGAGGGCCTGGAATACGCAGTATTTT
>-|TRBJ2-3|TRBV6-6|-
CASRIRGAGHGTQYF
TGTGCCAGCAGAATACGAGGCGCGGGGCATGGTACGCAGTATTTT
>-|TRBJ2-7|TRBV29-1|TRBD1
CSVVSPEPGQGAYEQYF
TGCAGCGTTGTATCCCCCGAACCGGGACAGGGGGCATACGAGCAGTACTTC
>-|TRBJ1-5|TRBV19|TRBD1
CASSIDRGGNQPQHF
TGTGCCAGTAGTATTGACAGGGGAGGAAATCAGCCCCAGCATTTT
>few|TRBJ2-7|TRBV2|-
CASLDPGEQYF
TGTGCCAGCTTGGACCCGGGTGAGCAGTACTTC
>-|TRBJ2-5|TRBV27|-
CASSKEQNQETQYF
TGTGCCAGCAGTAAGGAACAGAACCAAGAGACCCAGTACTTC
>-|TRBJ2-7|TRBV20-1|-
CSASLREQYF
TGCAGTGCTAGTCTGCGCGAGCAGTACTTC
>-|TRBJ1-2|TRBV4-1|TRBD1
CASSQRQGDGYTF
TGCGCCAGCAGCCAGCGACAGGGGGATGGCTACACCTTC
>-|TRBJ2-7|TRBV5-1|-
CASSFSNEQYF
TGCGCCAGCAGCTTCTCGAACGAGCAGTACTTC
>few|TRBJ1-2|TRBV12-2|-
CATFRGGYTF
TGTGCAACTTTCCGGGGCGGCTACACCTTC
>-|TRBJ2-7|TRBV28|TRBD2
CASSVLAGVLEQYF
TGTGCCAGCAGTGTCCTAGCGGGAGTCCTCGAGCAGTACTTC
>-|TRBJ2-2|TRBV28|-
CASRAGLATGELFF
TGTGCCAGCAGGGCGGGACTCGCCACCGGGGAGCTGTTTTTT
>-|TRBJ2-7|TRBV18|-
CASSPLNGQPYEQYF
TGTGCCAGCTCACCACTAAACGGACAGCCTTACGAGCAGTACTTC
>-|TRBJ2-1|TRBV30|-
CAWTPRSYNEQFF
TGTGCCTGGACTCCACGGAGCTACAATGAGCAGTTCTTC
>few|TRBJ2-6|TRBV30|TRBD2
CAWSNSRGAGANVLTF
TGTGCCTGGAGTAACTCCCGGGGGGCTGGGGCCAACGTCCTGACTTTC
>-|TRBJ1-2|TRBV5-5|-
CASSTGVYGYTF
TGTGCCAGCAGCACCGGAGTATATGGCTACACCTTC
>-|TRBJ2-7|TRBV5-4|TRBD2
CASSRILAGVHDEQYF
TGTGCCAGCAGCAGGATTTTAGCGGGAGTGCATGACGAGCAGTACTTC
>few|TRBJ2-1|TRBV11-2|TRBD2
CASSLDSVSGSRQFF
TGTGCCAGCAGCTTAGATTCGGTTAGCGGGAGTAGGCAGTTCTTC